This T cell receptor (beta chain) was identified in a study of blood T cells in healthy people across ages. Study overall: Capturing about one barcoded beta molecule per two T cells was achieved by template switching. Study-wide points: The study regarded diversity estimates from one million T cells as underestimates.

PBMCs were isolated at a quantity of at least 7 million per sample. The length of the CDR3 is 13 residues. In germline, CDR1 is SGHAT, CDR2 FQNNGV. The authors ran a second PCR of about 6 to 12 cycles using a sample-barcoded 5' primer and a J-beta primer mix. Each CDR3 protein gets one entry after TCRdb re-called the 5' RACE reads with MiXCR. The sample lists approximately 1,700,000 distinct CDR3 sequences, about two fifths occurring once. Concerning this clonotype itself: Its target is not known.

V and J are TRBV11-2 and TRBJ2-4, with 8 nucleotides matching TRBD2. The DNA end lines up better with TRBJ2-7; the J call may be wrong. Sequencing input: blood. This TCR was sampled from a human donor in good health. The CDR3, as DNA: TGTGCCAGCATCTTGGCGGGGGGCTACGAGCAGTACTTC. As protein: CASILAGGYEQYF.